The 26 T cell receptor beta chains presented below share a single source sample, sequenced in a study of control samples from healthy donors and cancer patients. Generated by immunoSEQ multiplex PCR, the TCRdb table keeps only in-frame clones and is missing some. Of over 80,000 clones in the sample, roughly nine tenths were seen once. The sample taken for sequencing was blood. Receptor source: a man aged 25 to 45 in good health.

The chain employs TRBV7-2 and TRBJ2-7, with 8 bases fitting TRBD2. Germline V CDR1 and CDR2: SGHTA, FQGNSA. V lost 5 bases to trimming and J lost 2 bases; unmatched junction nucleotides: 5. This CDR3 comprises 14 residues. CDR3 residues: CASSIERGPYEQYF. CDR3 nucleotide sequence: TGTGCCAGCAGCATTGAGCGGGGGCCCTACGAGCAGTACTTC.

This CDR3 reads CASSLGATNEKLFF. DNA for the CDR3: TGTGCCAGCAGCTTAGGGGCAACTAATGAAAAACTGTTTTTT. The chain combines TRBV7-2 with TRBJ1-4, with D uncertain. CDR1 and CDR2 from the germline V gene are SGHTA and FQGNSA. V gave up 1 base and J gave up 0 bases, with 3 bases separating them. The CDR3 has 14 residues.

The table lists this clone with a few counts. The V and J genes are TRBV21-1 and TRBJ1-6. TRBV21-1 is shown as a pseudogene. The CDR3 spans 17 residues. The CDR3 is CASRFREASSYNSPLHF. For the CDR3, the DNA is TGTGCCAGCAGATTTAGGGAGGCCAGCTCCTATAATTCACCCCTCCACTTT.

The rearrangement joins TRBV5-4 to TRBJ2-1; tentative D call: TRBD1 (6 bases). Germline V gene sequence: CDR1 SGHNT, CDR2 YYREEE (reference sequence). V shed 2 bases and J shed 4 bases, with 10 bases lying between them. The CDR3 sequence is 14 residues long. The CDR3 DNA reads as TGTGCCAGCAGCTTAATGGACAGTTACAATGAGCAGTTCTTC. Its protein product is CASSLMDSYNEQFF.

A few counts support this clone. The chain is built from TRBV2 and TRBJ1-6; 7 bases fit TRBD1. Germline V gene sequence: CDR1 SNHLY, CDR2 FYNNEI. V shed 6 bases and J 7 bases; nucleotides not matched to a gene: 18. The CDR3 covers 18 residues. CDR3 DNA sequence: TGTGCCAGCAGCCTCAGAGATATTGGACAGGCCGGCAATTCACCCCTCCACTTT. Its translation is CASSLRDIGQAGNSPLHF.

Of note for this clone: Given a much more abundant clone one base away, this may be a read error. The chain uses TRBV6-2 or TRBV6-3 and TRBJ2-7; no reliable D call. Germline V CDR1 and CDR2: MNHEY, SVGEGT. V was cut by 6 bases and J by 0 bases, with 3 bases left in between. The CDR3 contains 11 residues. The CDR3 region is CASSHSYEQYF. The CDR3 nucleotides read TGTGCCAGCAGCCACTCCTACGAGCAGTACTTC.

The rearrangement uses TRBV6-5 and TRBJ2-4, with D possibly called TRBD1 or TRBD2 (5 bases each). The CDR3 has 14 amino acids. V lost 8 bases and J 1 base, leaving 12 bases between the germline ends. Per the germline V gene, CDR1 is MNHEY and CDR2 is SVGAGI. The DNA of the CDR3 is TGTGCCAGCTGGGATTGGGGGGCCAAAAACATTCAGTACTTC. Protein: CASWDWGAKNIQYF.

This clone has just one count. CDR3 in DNA: TGTGCCAGCAGCCCCCTGGACAGGAACTACAATGAGCAGTTCTTC. Protein sequence: CASSPLDRNYNEQFF. The V call is TRBV11-3, the J call TRBJ2-1; 7 positions match TRBD1. With V trimmed by 5 bases and J by 3 bases, 7 bases remained unmatched. This CDR3 comprises 15 residues. Germline V gene lookup returns CDR1 SGHNT and CDR2 YENEEA.

The CDR3 region is CASSLAFDRGRGYTF. In nucleotides, the CDR3 is TGCGCCAGCAGCTTGGCCTTTGACAGGGGTCGCGGCTACACCTTC. The chain employs TRBV5-1 and TRBJ1-2; 8 nucleotides line up with TRBD1. Germline V gives CDR1 SGHRS, CDR2 YFSETQ. J gave up 8 bases and V 0 bases, and 9 bases lay outside the gene matches. The CDR3 extends over 15 amino acids.

The rearrangement links TRBV5-1 to TRBJ1-3; D is possibly TRBD1 (5 bases). The CDR3 runs 15 residues. The germline CDR1 and CDR2 sequences are SGHRS and YFSETQ. V shed 0 bases and J shed 4 bases, with 11 bases lying between them. CDR3 bases: TGCGCCAGCAGCTTGGTAGGGGACGGAGGAAACACCATATATTTT. Its translation: CASSLVGDGGNTIYF.

The chain joins TRBV30 to TRBJ1-5; unclear D gene. The CDR3 covers 15 residues. Trimming shortened V by 0 bases and J by 2 bases, and 11 bases separated the two germline ends. Germline V gene lookup returns CDR1 GTSNPN and CDR2 SVGIG (reference sequence). CDR3 in DNA: TGTGCCTGGAGTGTTGTAGGGTTTGGCAATCAGCCCCAGCATTTT. It codes for CAWSVVGFGNQPQHF.

The CDR3 nucleotides read TGCGCCAGCAGCCAAGATCGCCTAGCGGGTTCGTACAATGAGCAGTTCTTC. It codes for CASSQDRLAGSYNEQFF. V and J are TRBV4-1 and TRBJ2-1, with 8 nucleotides matching TRBD2. Germline CDR1 is MGHRA and CDR2 is YSYEKL. The CDR3 runs 17 residues. The V gene end was trimmed by 0 bases and the J gene end by 4 bases; junction bases not matched to a gene: 8.

This chain joins TRBV5-1 and TRBJ2-6; possibly TRBD2 for D (5 bases). This CDR3 contains 17 residues. The V end lost 4 bases, the J end lost 0 bases, and 14 bases lay between the germline ends. Germline V gene data show CDR1 as SGHRS and CDR2 as YFSETQ. The CDR3 DNA reads TGCGCCAGCAGCCGACCGAGGGCGAACTCTGGGGCCAACGTCCTGACTTTC. Translating gives CASSRPRANSGANVLTF.

This clone was found a few times. J is TRBJ1-5 and V is TRBV28; D not resolved. V was pared by 1 base and J by 0 bases, with 4 bases between. Looked up from germline, CDR1 is MDHEN and CDR2 is SYDVKM. The length of the CDR3 is 14 residues. The CDR3 DNA reads as TGTGCCAGCAGTTTATTAGGTAGCAATCAGCCCCAGCATTTT. Its translation is CASSLLGSNQPQHF.

This clone appeared a few times. The V gene is TRBV6-2 or TRBV6-3, the J gene TRBJ2-7, with D possibly called TRBD1 or TRBD2 (5 bases each). The CDR3 consists of 14 residues. The V end was cut by 4 bases, the J end by 7 bases, with 17 bases between. Germline V gives CDR1 MNHEY, CDR2 SVGEGT. The DNA of the CDR3 is TGTGCCAGCAGTTCCGGGACGGGCCTTAGAGAGCAGTACTTC. Protein sequence: CASSSGTGLREQYF.

The rearrangement links TRBV4-2 to TRBJ2-3; perhaps TRBD2 as D (5 bases). The CDR3 runs 14 residues. V lost 2 bases, J lost 2 bases, and 8 bases lay in between. Per the germline V gene, CDR1 is LGHNA and CDR2 is YNFKEQ. The CDR3 loop reads CASSQLDYTDTQYF. DNA of the CDR3: TGTGCCAGCAGCCAATTAGACTACACAGATACGCAGTATTTT.

The gene calls are TRBV4-1 and TRBJ2-5, with 10 nucleotides matching TRBD2. This CDR3 is built from 18 residues. Germline V gene data show CDR1 as MGHRA and CDR2 as YSYEKL. With 3 bases clipped from V and 4 bases from J, the junction kept 14 bases outside the gene matches. This CDR3 reads CASSHAGVGLAGVETQYF. CDR3 sequence (DNA): TGCGCCAGCAGCCACGCGGGGGTGGGGCTAGCGGGAGTAGAGACCCAGTACTTC.

This sequence joins TRBV28 and TRBJ2-7, with D possibly matching TRBD1 (6 bases). This CDR3 is built from 15 residues. V gave up 6 bases and J gave up 0 bases, with 15 bases separating them. Germline V gene sequence: CDR1 MDHEN, CDR2 SYDVKM. The CDR3 nucleotides are TGTGCCAGCAGACCCGGGACACTAAGCTCCTACGAGCAGTACTTC. Its protein is CASRPGTLSSYEQYF.

Written as DNA, the CDR3 is TGTGCCAGCAGCTCCCTGGGGGGCCGGACCGGGGAGCTGTTTTTT. Translating gives CASSSLGGRTGELFF. The chain uses TRBV7-2 and TRBJ2-2, with D perhaps assigned TRBD1 or TRBD2 (6 bases each). Germline V gene lookup returns CDR1 SGHTA and CDR2 FQGNSA. The CDR3 length is 15 residues. V lost 4 bases and J lost 5, with 14 bases in between.

The chain combines TRBV6-6 with TRBJ1-6; D is possibly TRBD1 (6 bases). The CDR3 totals 14 residues. The germline V gene encodes CDR1 MNHNY and CDR2 SVGAGI (reference sequence). Trimming took off 7 bases at V and 11 bases at J, with 18 bases between the two ends. In DNA form, the CDR3 reads TGTGCCAGCAAGGATCAGGGGAGCGGGACACCCCTCCACTTT. It translates to CASKDQGSGTPLHF.

J is TRBJ1-6 and V is TRBV7-6; D gene ambiguous. V was clipped by 1 base and J by 4 bases, with 5 bases between them. The length of the CDR3 is 14 residues. Germline values: CDR1 SGHVS, CDR2 FNYEAQ. CDR3 region: CASSLGGYNSPLHF. The CDR3 region has the DNA TGTGCCAGCAGCTTAGGGGGTTATAATTCACCCCTCCACTTT.

The chain links TRBV24-1 to TRBJ2-2; 11 nucleotides match TRBD1. With 10 bases clipped from V and 5 bases from J, the junction kept 14 bases outside the gene matches. Germline V CDR1 and CDR2: KGHDR, SFDVKD. The CDR3 spans 17 residues. The CDR3 sequence: CATRTGQGVRQTGELFF. CDR3 nucleotides: TGTGCCACAAGGACGGGACAGGGGGTTCGTCAAACCGGGGAGCTGTTTTTT.

The chain carries TRBV6-4 and TRBJ2-1; 7 bases are shared with TRBD2. This CDR3 is 14 amino acids long. The trim removed 10 bases at V and 5 bases at J, leaving 11 bases unmatched. The V gene's germline CDR1 is MRHNA and CDR2 SNTAGT. The CDR3: CANVSLAENNEQFF. The CDR3 coding sequence is TGTGCCAATGTTAGTCTAGCGGAGAACAATGAGCAGTTCTTC.

The chain employs TRBV6-9 and TRBJ1-3; D call uncertain. The germline V and J ends were trimmed by 10 bases and 0 bases, with 7 bases remaining between them. The CDR3 sequence is 12 residues long. Germline CDR1 and CDR2: MNHGY and SVAAGI. The chain's CDR3 is CAIGYSGNTIYF. The CDR3, as DNA: TGTGCCATCGGTTACTCTGGAAACACCATATATTTT.

The V gene is TRBV19, the J gene TRBJ1-1; no firm D call. This CDR3 comprises 14 residues. The germline V gene has CDR1 LNHDA and CDR2 SQIVND (reference sequence). V lost 1 base to trimming and J lost 5 bases, with 11 bases between them. CDR3 coding DNA: TGTGCCAGTAGTATAGTAGCGGGTAGTACTGAAGCTTTCTTT. Encoded protein: CASSIVAGSTEAFF.

This clone was picked up one time. The V gene is TRBV29-1, the J gene TRBJ1-3, with D uncertain. Germline CDR1 SQVTM, CDR2 ANQGSEA. V was cut by 1 base and J by 0 bases, with 7 bases left in between. This CDR3 is built from 14 residues. The CDR3 protein is CSVEGSLSGNTIYF. DNA of the CDR3: TGCAGCGTTGAAGGATCGCTCTCTGGAAACACCATATATTTT.